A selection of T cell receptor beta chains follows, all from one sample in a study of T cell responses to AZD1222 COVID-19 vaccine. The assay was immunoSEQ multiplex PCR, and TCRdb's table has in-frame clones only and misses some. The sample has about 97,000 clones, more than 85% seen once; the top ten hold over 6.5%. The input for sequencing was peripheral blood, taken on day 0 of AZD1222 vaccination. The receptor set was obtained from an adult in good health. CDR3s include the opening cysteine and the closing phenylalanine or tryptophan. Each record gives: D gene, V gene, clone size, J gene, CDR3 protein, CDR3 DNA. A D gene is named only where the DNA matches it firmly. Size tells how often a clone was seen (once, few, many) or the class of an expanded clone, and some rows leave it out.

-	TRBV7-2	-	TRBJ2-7	CASSLSNPLEQYF	TGTGCCAGCAGCTTATCCAACCCCCTCGAGCAGTACTTC
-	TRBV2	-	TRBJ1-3	CASSDAAVGRTGNTIYF	TGTGCCAGCAGTGACGCCGCGGTCGGGAGGACTGGAAACACCATATATTTT
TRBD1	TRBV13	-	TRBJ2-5	CASSSGQGQETQYF	TGTGCCAGCAGCTCCGGACAGGGACAAGAGACCCAGTACTTC
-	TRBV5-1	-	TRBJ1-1	CASSPLALGNTEAFF	TGCGCCAGCAGCCCTCTGGCCCTCGGGAACACTGAAGCTTTCTTT
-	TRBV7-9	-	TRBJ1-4	CASSLGVNNEKLFF	TGTGCCAGCAGCTTAGGGGTAAATAATGAAAAACTGTTTTTT
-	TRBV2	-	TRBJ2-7	CASRREVNSYEQYF	TGTGCCAGCAGAAGGGAAGTCAACTCCTACGAGCAGTACTTC
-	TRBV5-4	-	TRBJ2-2	CASSLKSGNTGELFF	TGTGCCAGCAGCTTAAAGAGTGGGAACACCGGGGAGCTGTTTTTT
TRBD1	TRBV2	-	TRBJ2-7	CATSLGQGVISEQYF	TGTGCCACCTCACTAGGACAGGGGGTTATAAGCGAGCAGTACTTC
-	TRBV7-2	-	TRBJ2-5	CASSPRDWQETQYF	TGTGCCAGCAGCCCCAGGGACTGGCAAGAGACCCAGTACTTC
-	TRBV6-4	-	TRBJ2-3	CASSEGSSGTQYF	TGTGCCAGCAGTGAAGGGTCGAGCGGGACGCAGTATTTT
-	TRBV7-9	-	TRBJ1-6	CASSPSGTVGSPLHF	TGTGCCAGCAGCCCCTCCGGGACGGTGGGGTCACCCCTCCACTTT
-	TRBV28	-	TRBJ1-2	CASSPSMGGARGYTF	TGTGCCAGCAGCCCCTCTATGGGGGGGGCCCGGGGCTACACCTTC
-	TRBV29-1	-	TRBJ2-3	CSVLDRNTDTQYF	TGCAGCGTTCTTGACAGGAACACAGATACGCAGTATTTT
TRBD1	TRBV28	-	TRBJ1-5	CASSSGQGNQPQHF	TGTGCCAGCAGTTCCGGACAGGGCAATCAGCCCCAGCATTTT
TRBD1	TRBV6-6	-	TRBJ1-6	CASSRDRVRSPLHF	TGTGCCAGCAGCCGAGACAGGGTACGTTCACCCCTCCACTTT
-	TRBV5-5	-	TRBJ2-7	CASSLTDSYEQYF	TGTGCCAGCAGCTTAACTGACTCCTACGAGCAGTACTTC
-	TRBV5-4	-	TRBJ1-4	CASSSGSGGEKLFF	TGTGCCAGCAGCTCTGGCAGCGGAGGAGAAAAACTGTTTTTT
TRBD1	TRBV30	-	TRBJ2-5	CAWSKQGPETQYF	TGTGCCTGGAGCAAACAGGGGCCGGAGACCCAGTACTTC
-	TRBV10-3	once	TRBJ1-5	CAISESLAGFSNQPQHF	TGTGCCATCAGTGAGTCGCTTGCTGGGTTCAGCAATCAGCCCCAGCATTTT
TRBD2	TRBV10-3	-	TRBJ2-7	CAISAGTSGGGEQYF	TGTGCCATCAGTGCCGGGACTAGCGGGGGTGGCGAGCAGTACTTC
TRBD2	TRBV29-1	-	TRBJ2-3	CSVVGTISADTQYF	TGCAGCGTTGTAGGGACTATCTCCGCGGATACGCAGTATTTT
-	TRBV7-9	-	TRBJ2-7	CASSLRDLGEFGYEQYF	TGTGCCAGCAGCTTAAGGGACTTGGGGGAGTTCGGCTACGAGCAGTACTTC
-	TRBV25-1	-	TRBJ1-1	CATKREVNTEAFF	TGTGCCACCAAGAGGGAGGTGAACACTGAAGCTTTCTTT
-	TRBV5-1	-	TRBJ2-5	CASVQGPQETQYF	TGCGCCAGCGTACAGGGCCCCCAAGAGACCCAGTACTTC
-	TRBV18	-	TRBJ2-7	CASSPRGLSYEQYF	TGTGCCAGCTCACCACGGGGACTTTCATACGAGCAGTACTTC
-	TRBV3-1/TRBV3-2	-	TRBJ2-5	CASSQRARETQYF	TGTGCCAGCAGCCAAAGAGCCAGGGAGACCCAGTACTTC
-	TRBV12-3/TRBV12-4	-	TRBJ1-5	CASSAYSNQPQHF	TGTGCCAGTTCGGCATATAGCAATCAGCCCCAGCATTTT
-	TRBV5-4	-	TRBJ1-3	CASSLGTTASGNTIYF	TGTGCCAGCAGCTTGGGGACGACAGCCTCTGGAAACACCATATATTTT
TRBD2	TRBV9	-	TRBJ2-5	CASSVSGGYLPGTQYF	TGTGCCAGCAGCGTTAGCGGGGGTTACCTCCCTGGGACCCAGTACTTC
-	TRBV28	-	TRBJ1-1	CASLDTNTEAFF	TGTGCCAGCCTGGACACGAACACTGAAGCTTTCTTT